This paragraph covers one TCR beta chain sequence. TCRdb reanalyzed the 5' RACE reads, giving one entry per CDR3 protein sequence and no DNA. This table holds 150,000 to 180,000 distinct CDR3 sequences. The entry originates in a study of T cells expressing NK-cell markers. This CDR3 has 17 amino acids. Germline CDR1 is SGHTA and CDR2 is FQGNSA. This receptor was taken from a woman aged 45-60 years in good health. Sequenced input: blood T cells: a sorted CD56 or NKG2C T cell subset, CD4+ or CD8+ T cells, or bulk PBMC T cells (not recorded which). The chain joins TRBV7-2 to TRBJ2-1; the TCRdb call, TRBD2, lacks DNA for checking. The CDR3: CASSFGAGRAVYNEQFF.